Shown below are 13 T cell receptor beta chains from a single sample sequenced in a study of cytomegalovirus exposure and HLA in healthy donors. 60 Vbeta and 13 Jbeta primers were used in PCR. TCRdb's copy holds only in-frame clones and misses some; the assay was immunoSEQ multiplex PCR. The sample consists of about 100,000 clones, 70% to 85% of them appearing once. Sequencing was carried out using PBMCs. Receptor source: a woman in her late teens or twenties in good health and CMV-seronegative.

This clone was seen a few times. The chain joins TRBV4-1 to TRBJ1-1; 10 bases agree with TRBD1. Germline CDR1 is MGHRA and CDR2 is YSYEKL. Trimming cost V 6 bases and J 6 bases; bases outside gene matches: 7. The CDR3 sequence is 14 residues long. Here the CDR3 reads CASRTPGQGSEAFF. For the CDR3, the DNA is TGCGCCAGCAGGACACCGGGACAGGGGTCTGAAGCTTTCTTT.

The J gene is TRBJ1-6, the V gene TRBV7-2; no clear D. Trimming shortened V by 5 bases and J by 6 bases, and 14 bases separated the two germline ends. This CDR3 comprises 15 residues. Germline V gene sequence: CDR1 SGHTA, CDR2 FQGNSA. The DNA of the CDR3 is TGTGCCAGCAGCCCGAGGGAGATGGGTAATTCACCCCTCCACTTT. It translates to CASSPREMGNSPLHF.

V is TRBV7-2 and J is TRBJ1-3; TRBD1 aligns across 8 bases. The germline gives CDR1 SGHTA, CDR2 FQGNSA. This CDR3 contains 15 residues. V shed 5 bases and J 8 bases; nucleotides not matched to a gene: 11. The CDR3 here is CASSPGGAGGDTIYF. The CDR3 DNA sequence: TGTGCCAGCAGCCCAGGGGGCGCGGGTGGTGACACCATATATTTT. Supplemented by reference TRBV7-2 and TRBJ1-3, the full variable domain reads GAGVSQSPSNKVTEKGKDVELRCDPISGHTALYWYRQSLGQGLEFLIYFQGNSAPDKSGLPSDRFSAERTGGSVSTLTIQRTQQEDSAVYLCASSPGGAGGDTIYFGEGSWLTVV.

Here the CDR3 DNA reads TGTGCCAGCAGTAGCAACAGAGTGAACACTGAAGCTTTCTTT. Amino acid sequence: CASSSNRVNTEAFF. The chain combines TRBV27 with TRBJ1-1; the D is unclear. Germline-derived CDR1 and CDR2 are MNHEY and SMNVEV (reference sequence). This CDR3 region has 14 residues. V was shortened by 5 bases and J by 0 bases, with 10 bases between the two germline ends.

The J gene is TRBJ1-5, the V gene TRBV4-2, with D unclear. CDR3 length equals 13 residues. CDR1 and CDR2 from the germline V gene are LGHNA and YNFKEQ. Deletions cut 1 base from V and 4 bases from J, with 5 bases between. CDR3 residues: CASSQVRNQPQHF. In nucleotides, the CDR3 is TGTGCCAGCAGCCAAGTTCGGAATCAGCCCCAGCATTTT.

This chain uses TRBV11-1 with TRBJ2-7, with D perhaps TRBD1 (5 bases). Germline V gene sequence: CDR1 SGHAT, CDR2 FQDESV (reference sequence). This CDR3 contains 15 residues. V was cut by 3 bases and J by 5 bases, with 17 bases left in between. The CDR3 DNA reads TGTGCCAGCAGCTTTTTTGACAGACAGCGACACGAGCAGTACTTC. The encoded protein is CASSFFDRQRHEQYF.

This rearrangement joins TRBV28 to TRBJ2-5; weak D call: TRBD1 (5 bases). CDR1 is MDHEN, CDR2 SYDVKM, per germline. Trimming stripped 7 bases from V and 5 bases from J, with 11 bases between. The CDR3 has 12 amino acids. The CDR3 DNA is TGTGCCAGCACGCAGGGTCTGGAGACCCAGTACTTC. This translates into CASTQGLETQYF.

Regarding this clone: One end of the junction varies from germline; a read error may be responsible. The chain combines TRBV5-4 with TRBJ2-7; the match to TRBD2 covers 9 bases. CDR1 SGHNT and CDR2 YYREEE come from the germline V gene (reference sequence). The CDR3 loop spans 15 amino acids. The CDR3 DNA is TGTGCCAGCAGCCTCCAAACGGGTGGGCGGGAGGGATTATTCTTC. Translating it yields CASSLQTGGREGLFF.

This clone has just a few counts. The chain is built from TRBV6-5 and TRBJ2-7, with D possibly being TRBD1 (6 bases). Germline values: CDR1 MNHEY, CDR2 SVGAGI. The germline V and J ends were trimmed by 0 bases and 5 bases, with 8 bases remaining between them. This CDR3 is 13 amino acids long. The CDR3 here is CASSYSQGNEQYF. The CDR3 DNA is TGTGCCAGCAGTTACTCACAGGGCAACGAGCAGTACTTC.

This clone was observed once. This chain links TRBV9 with TRBJ1-1; the D is unclear. The CDR3 runs 19 residues. Trimming took off 2 bases at V and 1 base at J, with 24 bases between the two ends. Germline assignment: CDR1 SGDLS and CDR2 YYNGEE. The CDR3 is CASSVLPSGSRSKNTEAFF. CDR3 bases: TGTGCCAGCAGCGTGCTCCCTTCGGGGAGTAGATCTAAGAACACTGAAGCTTTCTTT.

A few counts support this clone. The chain is built from TRBV7-2 and TRBJ2-2; tentative D call: TRBD2 (5 bases). The ends were cut back, 2 bases at V and 5 bases at J, with 12 bases in the middle. Germline V lookup: CDR1 SGHTA, CDR2 FQGNSA. This CDR3 has 15 amino acids. The CDR3 protein is CASSLRLSGTGELFF. For the CDR3, the DNA is TGTGCCAGCAGCTTACGCCTAAGCGGTACCGGGGAGCTGTTTTTT. The whole variable domain, remainder taken from reference TRBV7-2 and TRBJ2-2, is GAGVSQSPSNKVTEKGKDVELRCDPISGHTALYWYRQSLGQGLEFLIYFQGNSAPDKSGLPSDRFSAERTGGSVSTLTIQRTQQEDSAVYLCASSLRLSGTGELFFGEGSRLTVL.

J is TRBJ1-5 and V is TRBV28; D not resolved. The germline gives CDR1 MDHEN, CDR2 SYDVKM. The CDR3 has 15 residues. The V end lost 3 bases, the J end lost 0 bases, and 9 bases lay between the germline ends. DNA for the CDR3: TGTGCCAGCAGTTTTAAGTTCGGTAGCAATCAGCCCCAGCATTTT. This codes for CASSFKFGSNQPQHF.

This chain joins TRBV11-2 and TRBJ1-2; 7 bases match TRBD1. Trimming took 5 bases from V and 13 from J; bases not matched to a gene: 13. CDR1 SGHAT and CDR2 FQNNGV come from the germline V gene. The CDR3 is 13 residues long. CDR3 nucleotide sequence: TGTGCCAGCAGCCCCACGGGACAGCGGATTTCCACCTTC. It translates to CASSPTGQRISTF. Together with reference TRBV11-2 and TRBJ1-2, the CDR3 gives the full variable domain: EAGVAQSPRYKIIEKRQSVAFWCNPISGHATLYWYQQILGQGPKLLIQFQNNGVVDDSQLPKDRFSAERLKGVDSTLKIQPAKLEDSAVYLCASSPTGQRISTFGSGTRLTVV.